The 9 T cell receptor beta chains given below trace back to one sample, sequenced in a study of beta chain features in type 1 diabetes. Sequencing targeted expressed TCRB transcripts, as all isolated RNA had been reverse transcribed. The table came from immunoSEQ multiplex PCR; TCRdb's copy has only in-frame clones and leaves some out. The sample lists a few hundred thousand clones, over 13% occurring once. The sample taken for sequencing was naive CD4+ T cells from blood. Receptor source: a woman under 30 in good health.

The rearrangement joins TRBV29-1 to TRBJ1-5; tentative D call: TRBD1 (6 bases). The V end lost 5 bases, the J end lost 2 bases, and 13 bases lay between the germline ends. The germline gives CDR1 SQVTM, CDR2 ANQGSEA. The CDR3 is 14 amino acids. CDR3 sequence: CSVSGSGGNQPQHF. The DNA of the CDR3 is TGCAGCGTTTCAGGGTCAGGGGGCAATCAGCCCCAGCATTTT. Complete variable domain (other parts from reference TRBV29-1 and TRBJ1-5): SAVISQKPSRDICQRGTSLTIQCQVDSQVTMMFWYRQQPGQSLTLIATANQGSEATYESGFVIDKFPISRPNLTFSTLTVSNMSPEDSSIYLCSVSGSGGNQPQHFGDGTRLSIL.

The J gene is TRBJ2-6, the V gene TRBV7-9; 8 bases map to TRBD1. CDR1 is SEHNR, CDR2 FQNEAQ, per germline (reference sequence). The J segment lost 1 base and the V segment lost 5 bases, leaving 10 bases of the junction unmatched. The CDR3 has 18 residues. CDR3 protein: CASSRGQGPLSGANVLTF. CDR3 DNA sequence: TGTGCCAGCAGCAGAGGACAGGGCCCCTTATCTGGGGCCAACGTCCTGACTTTC.

This clone was seen a few times. The chain links TRBV28 to TRBJ1-2; a weak D match, TRBD1 (6 bases). Germline CDR1 is MDHEN and CDR2 is SYDVKM. CDR3 length: 13 amino acids. With 5 bases removed from V and 5 bases from J, the gap between germline ends came to 12 bases. The CDR3 sequence: CASSLTGVYGYTF. CDR3 sequence (DNA): TGTGCCAGCAGTCTGACAGGTGTTTATGGCTACACCTTC.

This clone was recorded once. The J gene is TRBJ1-2, the V gene TRBV19, with no clear D. V was shortened by 3 bases and J by 8 bases, with 16 bases between the two germline ends. Per the germline V gene, CDR1 is LNHDA and CDR2 is SQIVND (reference sequence). The CDR3 sequence is 14 residues long. The CDR3 reads CASSILDDPGGYTF. As DNA, the CDR3 is TGTGCCAGTAGTATTCTCGACGACCCGGGGGGCTACACCTTC.

V usage is TRBV10-2 and J usage is TRBJ1-1, with D possibly TRBD1 on 6 matching bases. Trimming took 0 bases from V and 4 from J, leaving 6 bases between them. CDR1 is WSHSY, CDR2 SAAADI, per germline. This CDR3 contains 13 residues. The CDR3: CASSESRGTEAFF. CDR3 nucleotides: TGCGCCAGCAGTGAGTCCAGGGGCACTGAAGCTTTCTTT.

The chain recombines TRBV5-1 with TRBJ2-7; 10 bases are a match to TRBD1. The CDR3 spans 15 residues. Per germline, CDR1 SGHRS and CDR2 YFSETQ. The V and J ends lost 4 bases and 3 bases, in that order; junction bases with no gene match: 7. The CDR3 sequence is CASSVGGQGIYEQYF. In DNA form, the CDR3 reads TGCGCCAGCAGCGTCGGGGGACAGGGGATCTACGAGCAGTACTTC.

The rearrangement joins TRBV18 to TRBJ1-2; D remains unclear. Trimming removed 3 bases at V and 11 bases at J, with 10 bases between. Germline CDR1 is KGHSH and CDR2 is LQKENI. The CDR3 runs to 11 residues. The chain's CDR3 is CASSPAVYYTF. The CDR3 DNA follows: TGTGCCAGCTCACCGGCCGTATATTACACCTTC.

This clone came up a few times. This chain joins TRBV7-2 and TRBJ2-7; D not resolved. The V gene lost 1 base and the J gene lost 4 bases, with 5 bases spanning the gap. Germline V lookup: CDR1 SGHTA, CDR2 FQGNSA. This CDR3 is built from 12 residues. In nucleotides, the CDR3 is TGTGCCAGCAGCTTAGTGAGGTACGAGCAGTACTTC. As protein: CASSLVRYEQYF.

J is TRBJ2-5 and V is TRBV29-1, with a weak D call TRBD2 (6 bases). Germline CDR1 SQVTM, CDR2 ANQGSEA. V gave up 5 bases and J gave up 0 bases, with 13 bases separating them. CDR3 length: 14 amino acids. CDR3: CSVISGTYQETQYF. The CDR3, as DNA: TGCAGCGTTATCTCCGGGACTTACCAAGAGACCCAGTACTTC.